What follows are 7 T cell receptor beta chains derived from one specimen sequenced in a study of shared clonotypes between healthy human individuals. Only in-frame clones appear in the TCRdb table, and some are missing; sequencing was by immunoSEQ multiplex PCR. The table records 400,000 to 500,000 clones, around 80% of them present only once. The sample taken for sequencing was PBMCs. The receptors come from a woman aged 40 to 55 in good health. Some clones in this sample may be carry-over from other donors' samples.

The chain carries TRBV5-1 and TRBJ2-3; D gene unclear. Germline CDR1 is SGHRS and CDR2 is YFSETQ. The V end lost 0 bases, the J end lost 2 bases, and 7 bases lay between the germline ends. This CDR3 has 14 amino acids. The CDR3 DNA sequence: TGCGCCAGCAGCTTGGACGGGTACACAGATACGCAGTATTTT. The encoded protein is CASSLDGYTDTQYF.

This clone has at least ten counts. V and J are TRBV11-2 and TRBJ2-7; 10 bases are shared with TRBD2. Trimming removed 6 bases from V and 2 bases from J; junction bases left unmatched: 7. The CDR3 spans 15 residues. In germline, CDR1 is SGHAT, CDR2 FQNNGV. Here the CDR3 DNA reads TGTGCCAGCAGAAAACTAGCGGGGAGGGCCTACGAGCAGTACTTC. Translation gives CASRKLAGRAYEQYF.

CDR3 sequence: CSVRDNQETQYF. The CDR3 DNA sequence: TGCAGCGTCCGGGACAACCAAGAGACCCAGTACTTC. The chain is built from TRBV29-1 and TRBJ2-5, with D possibly TRBD1 on 6 matching bases. The CDR3 consists of 12 residues. Germline V gene lookup returns CDR1 SQVTM and CDR2 ANQGSEA. V lost 6 bases and J 0 bases, leaving 8 bases between the germline ends.

This chain connects TRBV5-1 to TRBJ1-5; 10 bases are a match to TRBD1. Germline CDR1 SGHRS, CDR2 YFSETQ. CDR3 length equals 14 residues. The junction had 3 bases not matched to a gene; V was cut back by 4 bases and J by 5 bases. The CDR3 protein is CASSHGQGDQPQHF. In DNA form, the CDR3 reads TGCGCCAGCAGCCACGGACAGGGGGATCAGCCCCAGCATTTT.

This chain joins TRBV30 and TRBJ2-3, with D perhaps TRBD2 (5 bases). Trimming shortened V by 3 bases and J by 0 bases, and 13 bases separated the two germline ends. The CDR3 extends over 15 amino acids. The V gene's germline CDR1 is GTSNPN and CDR2 SVGIG (reference sequence). Here the CDR3 DNA reads TGTGCCTGGAGCCCCCAATCGGGGAGCACAGATACGCAGTATTTT. Amino acid sequence: CAWSPQSGSTDTQYF.

This clone was seen more than once but under ten times. A much larger clone differs by one base, so this may be a read error. Other DNA sequences from this sample encode an identical CDR3 as well. The chain's CDR3 is CASSLGLTYEQYF. The CDR3 bases are TGTGCCAGCAGCTTGGGACTAACCTACGAGCAGTACTTC. The rearrangement joins TRBV11-3 to TRBJ2-7; 7 nucleotides align to TRBD2. The CDR3 spans 13 residues. Germline loops: CDR1 SGHNT, CDR2 YENEEA. Trimming cost V 3 bases and J 2 bases; bases outside gene matches: 1.

Remarks on this clone: Distinct nucleotide sequences in the sample also encode this CDR3. The chain couples TRBV18 to TRBJ2-1, with 11 nucleotides matching TRBD2. The CDR3 runs to 16 residues. Germline values: CDR1 KGHSH, CDR2 LQKENI. V was clipped by 3 bases and J by 4 bases; unmatched bases: 5. The DNA of the CDR3 is TGTGCCAGCTCACCCCCCGGGACTAGCGGTTACAATGAGCAGTTCTTC. Protein sequence: CASSPPGTSGYNEQFF.